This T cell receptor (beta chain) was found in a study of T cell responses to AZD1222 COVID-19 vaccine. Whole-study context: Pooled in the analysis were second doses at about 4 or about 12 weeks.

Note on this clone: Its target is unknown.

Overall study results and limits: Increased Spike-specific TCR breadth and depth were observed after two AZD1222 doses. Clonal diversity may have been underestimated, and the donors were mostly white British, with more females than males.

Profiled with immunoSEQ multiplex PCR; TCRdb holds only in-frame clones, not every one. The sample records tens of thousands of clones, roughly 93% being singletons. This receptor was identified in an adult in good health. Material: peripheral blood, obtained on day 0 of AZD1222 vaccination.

CDR3 sequence: CASRAGGRETQYF. For the CDR3, the DNA is TGTGCCAGCAGAGCGGGGGGGCGGGAGACCCAGTACTTC. The rearrangement uses TRBV6-5 and TRBJ2-5; 10 nucleotides agree with TRBD2. CDR3 size: 13 residues. Germline CDR1 MNHEY, CDR2 SVGAGI. J was trimmed by 5 bases and V by 6 bases; bases with no gene match: 3.